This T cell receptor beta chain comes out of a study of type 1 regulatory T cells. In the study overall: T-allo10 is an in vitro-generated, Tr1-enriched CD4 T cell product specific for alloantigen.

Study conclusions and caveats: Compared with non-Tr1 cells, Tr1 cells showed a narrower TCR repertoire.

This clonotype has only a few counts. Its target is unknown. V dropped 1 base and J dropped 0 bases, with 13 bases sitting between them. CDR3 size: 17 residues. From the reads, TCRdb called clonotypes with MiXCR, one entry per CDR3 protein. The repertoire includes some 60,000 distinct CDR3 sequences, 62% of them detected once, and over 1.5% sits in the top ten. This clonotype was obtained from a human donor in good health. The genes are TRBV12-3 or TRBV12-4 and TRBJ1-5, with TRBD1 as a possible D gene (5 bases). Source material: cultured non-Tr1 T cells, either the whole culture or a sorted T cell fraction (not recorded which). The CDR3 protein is CASSLGQGAHSNQPQHF. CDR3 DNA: TGTGCCAGCAGTTTAGGGCAGGGAGCACATAGCAATCAGCCCCAGCATTTT.